In its sample, the clone carrying this T cell receptor beta chain was seen a few times. Antigen specificity is unknown. The data derive from a study of T-cell memory formation after mild COVID-19. Study details: For the most part, TCR clusters were specific to one donor.

The germline V gene has CDR1 LGHNA and CDR2 YSLEER. The CDR3 is 17 residues long. Unmatched junction bases numbered 11, after V lost 4 bases and J lost 6 bases. TCRdb used MiXCR to reprocess the 5' RACE reads, holding one entry per CDR3 protein. The repertoire consists of around 340,000 distinct CDR3 sequences, with around a fifth occurring once and the leading ten covering approximately 12%. Study-wide results and caveats: Clones that shrank (day 15 to 85) were balanced CD4/CD8, whereas later expanders leaned CD4+.

Sequences were obtained from PBMCs or a T cell subset sorted from them (not recorded which). This chain connects TRBV4-3 to TRBJ2-3; TRBD1 aligns across 12 bases. The clonotype comes from an adult woman who had mild COVID-19 (a few samples of this study predate the infection). Cell type and time point are not known. CDR3: CASSRSGTGGLADTQYF. Here the CDR3 DNA reads TGCGCCAGCAGCCGCTCCGGGACAGGGGGCTTGGCGGATACGCAGTATTTT.